A selection of T cell receptor beta chains follows, all from one sample in a study of regulatory T cells in long-lasting Graves disease. TCRdb re-derived calls from the multiplex PCR reads in MiXCR, one entry per CDR3 protein. The sample holds approximately 540,000 distinct CDR3 sequences; 12% are singletons and the top ten take around 10%. These records were also assigned to another study, of T cells in Graves' hyperthyroidism and ophthalmopathy.

The specimen was peripheral blood mononuclear cells (PBMCs), collected at new diagnosis, from a patient treated with antithyroid drugs. The receptors shown here come from a woman in her 30s with Graves disease. Both conserved end residues are part of each CDR3. D genes are given only for firm matches. Some rows mark clone size as missing; the rest say once, few, many or name a class of expanded clone.

d_gene,j_gene,abundance,v_gene,CDR3aa,CDR3nt
.,TRBJ2-7,many,TRBV28,CASSPLEVSYEQYF,TGTGCCAGCAGCCCGCTTGAGGTCTCCTACGAGCAGTACTTC
TRBD1,TRBJ1-2,many,TRBV5-1,CASSLVGTVFGYTF,TGCGCCAGCAGCTTGGTAGGGACAGTTTTTGGCTACACCTTC
.,TRBJ2-7,many,TRBV28,CASSLNGPPGPYEQYF,TGTGCCAGCAGTTTAAACGGCCCCCCGGGACCCTACGAGCAGTACTTC
TRBD1,TRBJ1-1,many,TRBV27,CASSFLTGGGTEAFF,TGTGCCAGCAGTTTCTTGACAGGGGGAGGTACTGAAGCTTTCTTT
.,TRBJ1-2,many,TRBV2,CASRLRDTANYGYTF,TGTGCCAGCAGACTTAGGGACACAGCTAACTATGGCTACACCTTC
TRBD1,TRBJ1-2,many,TRBV7-2,CASSLGGDRVYGYTF,TGTGCCAGCAGCTTAGGCGGGGACAGGGTCTATGGCTACACCTTC
.,TRBJ1-3,many,TRBV6-1,CASRPGGSGNTIYF,TGTGCCAGCAGACCCGGGGGGTCTGGAAACACCATATATTTT
TRBD1,TRBJ2-7,many,TRBV18,CASSPRDRGHEQYF,TGTGCCAGCTCACCCCGGGACAGGGGCCACGAGCAGTACTTC
TRBD1,TRBJ1-1,many,TRBV30,CAWSRQGAGLAFF,TGTGCCTGGAGCCGACAGGGGGCCGGTCTGGCTTTCTTT
.,TRBJ1-3,many,TRBV2,CASSEALWEYNSGNTIYF,TGTGCCAGCAGTGAAGCGCTGTGGGAGTATAACTCTGGAAACACCATATATTTT
.,TRBJ2-3,many,TRBV2,CASSEPGRTDTQYF,TGTGCCAGCAGTGAGCCAGGAAGGACAGATACGCAGTATTTT
TRBD2,TRBJ2-3,once,TRBV9,CASSPRMGTSGSPLPTDTQYF,TGTGCCAGCAGCCCCCGTATGGGGACTAGCGGGAGCCCACTACCCACAGATACGCAGTATTTT
.,TRBJ2-1,many,TRBV6-1,CASSTDGYNEQFF,TGTGCCAGCAGTACTGACGGTTACAATGAGCAGTTCTTC
TRBD2,TRBJ2-1,.,TRBV5-1,CASYLGLAGGPRNEQFF,TGCGCCAGCTATTTGGGACTAGCGGGAGGGCCAAGGAATGAGCAGTTCTTC
.,TRBJ2-3,.,TRBV19,CASTPRAGTSTDTQYF,TGTGCCAGTACCCCCCGGGCGGGGACTAGCACAGATACGCAGTATTTT
.,TRBJ1-3,.,TRBV15,CATTRGGGASTGNTIYF,TGTGCCACCACCCGGGGTGGGGGGGCCTCAACTGGAAACACCATATATTTT
TRBD1,TRBJ1-1,.,TRBV4-1,CASSRLQGAGTEAFF,TGCGCCAGCAGCCGTTTACAGGGGGCGGGTACTGAAGCTTTCTTT
.,TRBJ1-2,many,TRBV27,CASSLSGTANYGYTF,TGTGCCAGCAGTTTATCGGGAACAGCGAACTATGGCTACACCTTC
TRBD2,TRBJ2-5,many,TRBV7-2,CASSFGSGRAGETQYF,TGTGCCAGCAGCTTCGGTAGCGGGAGGGCCGGAGAGACCCAGTACTTC
.,TRBJ1-6,few,TRBV28,CASSFGGLVSPLHF,TGTGCCAGCAGTTTTGGAGGCTTAGTTTCACCCCTCCACTTT
.,TRBJ2-2,many,TRBV19,CASSIEGPPNTGELFF,TGTGCCAGTAGTATCGAAGGGCCCCCGAACACCGGGGAGCTGTTTTTT
TRBD1,TRBJ1-1,.,TRBV28,CASSPTGVAEAFF,TGTGCCAGCAGTCCGACAGGGGTAGCAGAAGCTTTCTTT
.,TRBJ1-5,.,TRBV28,CASSLPQGRHQPQHF,TGTGCCAGCAGCCTCCCCCAGGGAAGGCATCAGCCCCAGCATTTT
.,TRBJ1-5,many,TRBV2,CASSFEDNQPQHF,TGTGCCAGCAGCTTCGAAGACAATCAGCCCCAGCATTTT
TRBD2,TRBJ2-1,few,TRBV19,CASSWLADNEQFF,TGTGCCAGTAGTTGGCTAGCGGATAATGAGCAGTTCTTC
.,TRBJ1-2,.,TRBV14,CASSQGQEGLAGYTF,TGTGCCAGCAGCCAAGGACAGGAGGGATTGGCTGGCTACACCTTC
.,TRBJ1-3,many,TRBV20-1,CSAPQFSGNTIYF,TGCAGTGCCCCCCAGTTCTCTGGAAACACCATATATTTT
.,TRBJ2-5,once,TRBV28,CASTNQDSLQETQYF,TGTGCCAGCACCAATCAAGACAGTTTGCAAGAGACCCAGTACTTC
.,TRBJ2-3,few,TRBV19,CASSIWATDTQYF,TGTGCCAGTAGTATTTGGGCTACAGATACGCAGTATTTT
TRBD2,TRBJ2-3,few,TRBV5-8,CASSTGTSTGSSDTQYF,TGTGCCAGCAGCACCGGGACTAGTACGGGTTCATCAGATACGCAGTATTTT
.,TRBJ1-6,.,TRBV5-1,CASSSQGLGDNSPLHF,TGCGCCAGCAGCTCCCAGGGTCTTGGTGATAATTCACCCCTCCACTTT
TRBD2,TRBJ2-3,many,TRBV5-1,CASSFGLANEPYSTDTQYF,TGCGCCAGCAGCTTCGGACTAGCGAACGAGCCATATAGCACAGATACGCAGTATTTT
TRBD2,TRBJ2-4,many,TRBV2,CASSERLAGESTTKNIQYF,TGTGCCAGCAGTGAAAGACTAGCGGGAGAAAGTACGACCAAAAACATTCAGTACTTC
TRBD2,TRBJ2-3,many,TRBV13,CASAASGDAQYF,TGTGCCAGTGCAGCTAGCGGCGATGCGCAGTATTTT
.,TRBJ1-3,many,TRBV18,CASSPLTASGNTIYF,TGTGCCAGCTCACCATTGACGGCCTCTGGAAACACCATATATTTT
TRBD1,TRBJ2-7,.,TRBV28,CASSPGQGLVEEQYF,TGTGCCAGCTCTCCGGGACAGGGGTTAGTTGAGGAGCAGTACTTC
.,TRBJ2-7,many,TRBV7-6,CASSLAAGYEQYF,TGTGCCAGCAGCTTGGCGGCAGGCTACGAGCAGTACTTC